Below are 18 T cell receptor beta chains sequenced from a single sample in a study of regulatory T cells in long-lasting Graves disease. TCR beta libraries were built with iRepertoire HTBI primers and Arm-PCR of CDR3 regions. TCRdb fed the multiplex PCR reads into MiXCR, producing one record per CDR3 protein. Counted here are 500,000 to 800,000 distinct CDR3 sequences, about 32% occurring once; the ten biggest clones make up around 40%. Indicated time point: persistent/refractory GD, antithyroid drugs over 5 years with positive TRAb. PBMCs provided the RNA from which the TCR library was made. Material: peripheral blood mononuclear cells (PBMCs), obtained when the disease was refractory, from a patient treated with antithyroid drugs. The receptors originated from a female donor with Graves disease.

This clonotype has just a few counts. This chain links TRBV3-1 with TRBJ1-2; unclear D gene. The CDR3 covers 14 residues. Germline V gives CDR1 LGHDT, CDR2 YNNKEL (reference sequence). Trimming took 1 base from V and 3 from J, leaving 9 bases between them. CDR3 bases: TGTGCCAGCAGCCAAGGTTCCAATTACTATGGCTACACCTTC. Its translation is CASSQGSNYYGYTF.

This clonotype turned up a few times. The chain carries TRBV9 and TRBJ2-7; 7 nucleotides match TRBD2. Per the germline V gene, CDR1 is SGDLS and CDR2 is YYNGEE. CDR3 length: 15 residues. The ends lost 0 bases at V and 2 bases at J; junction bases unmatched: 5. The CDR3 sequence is CASSVGGSWTYEQYF. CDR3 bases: TGTGCCAGCAGCGTAGGCGGGAGTTGGACCTACGAGCAGTACTTC. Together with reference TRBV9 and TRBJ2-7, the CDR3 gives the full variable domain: DSGVTQTPKHLITATGQRVTLRCSPRSGDLSVYWYQQSLDQGLQFLIQYYNGEERAKGNILERFSAQQFPDLHSELNLSSLELGDSALYFCASSVGGSWTYEQYFGPGTRLTVT.

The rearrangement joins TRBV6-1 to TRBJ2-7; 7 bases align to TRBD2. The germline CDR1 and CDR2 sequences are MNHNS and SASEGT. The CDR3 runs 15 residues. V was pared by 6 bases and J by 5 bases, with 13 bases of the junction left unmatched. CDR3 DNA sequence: TGTGCCAGCAGAGTAGGGGCGGGAGAGTACCACGAGCAGTACTTC. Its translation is CASRVGAGEYHEQYF.

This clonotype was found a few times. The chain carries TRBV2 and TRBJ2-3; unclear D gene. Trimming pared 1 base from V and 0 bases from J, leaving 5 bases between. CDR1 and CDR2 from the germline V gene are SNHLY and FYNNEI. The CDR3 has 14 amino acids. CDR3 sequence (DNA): TGTGCCAGCAGTGAAGTCGGCAGCACAGATACGCAGTATTTT. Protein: CASSEVGSTDTQYF.

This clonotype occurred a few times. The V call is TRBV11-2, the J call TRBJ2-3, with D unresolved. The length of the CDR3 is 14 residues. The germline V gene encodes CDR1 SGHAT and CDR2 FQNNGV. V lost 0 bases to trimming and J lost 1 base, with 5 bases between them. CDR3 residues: CASSLDQGTDTQYF. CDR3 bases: TGTGCCAGCAGCTTAGATCAGGGCACAGATACGCAGTATTTT.

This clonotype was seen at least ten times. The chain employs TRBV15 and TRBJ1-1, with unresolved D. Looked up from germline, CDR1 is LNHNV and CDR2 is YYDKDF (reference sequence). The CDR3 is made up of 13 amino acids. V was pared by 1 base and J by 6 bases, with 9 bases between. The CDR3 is CATSRVGHAEAFF. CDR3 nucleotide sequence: TGTGCCACCAGCAGAGTGGGCCATGCTGAAGCTTTCTTT.

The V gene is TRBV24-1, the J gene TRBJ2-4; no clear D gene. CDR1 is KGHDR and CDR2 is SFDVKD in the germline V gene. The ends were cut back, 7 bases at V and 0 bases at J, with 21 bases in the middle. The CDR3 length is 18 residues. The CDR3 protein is CATRSTLPRRIAKNIQYF. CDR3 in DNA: TGTGCCACCAGGTCTACTTTACCGAGACGCATAGCCAAAAACATTCAGTACTTC.

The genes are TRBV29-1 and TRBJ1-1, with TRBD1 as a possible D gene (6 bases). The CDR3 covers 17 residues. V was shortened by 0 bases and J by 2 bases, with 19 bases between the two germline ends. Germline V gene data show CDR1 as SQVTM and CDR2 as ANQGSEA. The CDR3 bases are TGCAGCGTTGAAGAAGCAACCTTGACAGGCTATAACACTGAAGCTTTCTTT. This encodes CSVEEATLTGYNTEAFF.

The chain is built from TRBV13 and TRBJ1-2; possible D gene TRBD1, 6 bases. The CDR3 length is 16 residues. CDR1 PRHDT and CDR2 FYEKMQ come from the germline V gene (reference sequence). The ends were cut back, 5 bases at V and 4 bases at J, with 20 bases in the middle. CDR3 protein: CASSIHYRVIVYGYTF. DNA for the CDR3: TGTGCCAGCAGCATACATTACAGGGTAATAGTCTATGGCTACACCTTC.

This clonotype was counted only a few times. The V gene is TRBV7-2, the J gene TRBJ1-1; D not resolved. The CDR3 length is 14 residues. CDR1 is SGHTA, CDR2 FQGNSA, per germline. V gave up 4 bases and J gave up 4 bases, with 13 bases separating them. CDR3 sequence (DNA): TGTGCCAGCAGCTCACGGCGCAGAGGCACTGAAGCTTTCTTT. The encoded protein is CASSSRRRGTEAFF.

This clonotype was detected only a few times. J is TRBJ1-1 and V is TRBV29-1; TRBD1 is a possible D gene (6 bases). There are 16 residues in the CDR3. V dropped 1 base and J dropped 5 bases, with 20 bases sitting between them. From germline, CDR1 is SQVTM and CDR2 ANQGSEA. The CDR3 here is CSVEGRAQGGRTEAFF. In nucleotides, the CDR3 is TGCAGCGTTGAAGGGAGGGCACAGGGAGGAAGGACTGAAGCTTTCTTT.

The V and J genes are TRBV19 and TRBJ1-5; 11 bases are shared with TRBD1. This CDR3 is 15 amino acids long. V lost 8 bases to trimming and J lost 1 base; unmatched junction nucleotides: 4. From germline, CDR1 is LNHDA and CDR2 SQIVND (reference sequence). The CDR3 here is CASWTGGPSNQPQHF. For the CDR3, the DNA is TGTGCCAGTTGGACAGGGGGCCCAAGCAATCAGCCCCAGCATTTT. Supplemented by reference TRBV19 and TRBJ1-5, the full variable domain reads DGGITQSPKYLFRKEGQNVTLSCEQNLNHDAMYWYRQDPGQGLRLIYYSQIVNDFQKGDIAEGYSVSREKKESFPLTVTSAQKNPTAFYLCASWTGGPSNQPQHFGDGTRLSIL.

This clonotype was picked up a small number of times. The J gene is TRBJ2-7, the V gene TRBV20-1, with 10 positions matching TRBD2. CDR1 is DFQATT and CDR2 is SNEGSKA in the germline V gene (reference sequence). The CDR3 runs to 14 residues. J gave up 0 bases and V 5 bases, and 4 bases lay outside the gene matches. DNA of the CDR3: TGCAGTGCTGGGCTAGCGGGAGTCTCCTACGAGCAGTACTTC. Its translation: CSAGLAGVSYEQYF.

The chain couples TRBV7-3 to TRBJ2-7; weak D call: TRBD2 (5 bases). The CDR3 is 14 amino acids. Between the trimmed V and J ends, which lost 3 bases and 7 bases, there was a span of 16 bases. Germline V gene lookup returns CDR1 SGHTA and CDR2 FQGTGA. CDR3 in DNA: TGTGCCAGCAGCTTTGCTAGGACTCGGGATGAGCAGTACTTC. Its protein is CASSFARTRDEQYF.

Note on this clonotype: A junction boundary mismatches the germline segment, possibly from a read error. The chain's CDR3 is CAGSEIPSGPGYTF. In DNA, the CDR3 is TGTGCCGGCAGTGAAATCCCGTCAGGGCCTGGCTACACCTTC. The chain has TRBV2 and TRBJ1-2, with D maybe TRBD1 (5 bases). Germline loops: CDR1 SNHLY, CDR2 FYNNEI. The CDR3 consists of 14 residues.

CDR3 region: CAWSESGELFF. CDR3 in DNA: TGTGCCTGGAGTGAATCCGGGGAGCTGTTTTTT. The chain carries TRBV30 and TRBJ2-2, with no clear D. This CDR3 has 11 residues. With 1 base removed from V and 6 bases from J, the gap between germline ends came to 3 bases. CDR1 and CDR2 from the germline V gene are GTSNPN and SVGIG (reference sequence).

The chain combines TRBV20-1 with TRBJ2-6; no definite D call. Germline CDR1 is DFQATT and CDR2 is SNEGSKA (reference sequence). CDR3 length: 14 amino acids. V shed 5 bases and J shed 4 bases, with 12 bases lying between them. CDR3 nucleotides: TGCAGTGCTGTAGAAGGTCTCGGGGCCAACGTCCTGACTTTC. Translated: CSAVEGLGANVLTF.

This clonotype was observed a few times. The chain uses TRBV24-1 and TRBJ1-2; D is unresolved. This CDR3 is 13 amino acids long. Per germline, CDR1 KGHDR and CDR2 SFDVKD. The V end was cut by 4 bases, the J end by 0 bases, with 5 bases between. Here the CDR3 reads CATSDGANYGYTF. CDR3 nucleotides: TGTGCCACCAGTGACGGGGCTAACTATGGCTACACCTTC.